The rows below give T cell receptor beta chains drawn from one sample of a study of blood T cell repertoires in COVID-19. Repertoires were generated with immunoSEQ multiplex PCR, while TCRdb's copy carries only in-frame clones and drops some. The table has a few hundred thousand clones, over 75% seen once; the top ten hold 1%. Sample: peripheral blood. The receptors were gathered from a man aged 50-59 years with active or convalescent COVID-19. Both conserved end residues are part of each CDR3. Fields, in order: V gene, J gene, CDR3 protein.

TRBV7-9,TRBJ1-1,CASSTTGGIGTEAFF
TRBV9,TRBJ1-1,CASSPRADTEAFF
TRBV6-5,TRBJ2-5,CASSQGNSETQYF
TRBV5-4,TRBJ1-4,CASSLGIGEKLFF
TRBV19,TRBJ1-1,CASRAGGNTEAFF
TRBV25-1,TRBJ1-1,CASSELWAGGDVNTEAFF
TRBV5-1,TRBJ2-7,CASRRGLAGAPAYEQYF
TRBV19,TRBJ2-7,CASSIRLAESYEQYF
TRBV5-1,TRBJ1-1,CASSLKGVGVAFF
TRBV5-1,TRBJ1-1,CASSPKESLAEAFF
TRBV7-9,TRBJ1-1,CASSPLVMNTEAFF
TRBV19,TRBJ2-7,CASSIILSYEQYF
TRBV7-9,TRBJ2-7,CASSSDSRGEQYF
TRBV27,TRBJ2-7,CASSFTGGGEQYF
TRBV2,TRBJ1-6,CASRNSPDSPLHF
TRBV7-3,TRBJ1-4,CASSTPGPTKGATNEKLFF
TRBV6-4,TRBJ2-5,CASSDFLPRWASGGKETQYF
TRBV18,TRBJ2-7,CASSPPSGVHEQYF
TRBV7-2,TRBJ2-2,CASSTRLAGYTGELFF
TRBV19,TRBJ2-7,CASSMLYPPAGSEQYF
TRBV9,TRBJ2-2,CASSAYRGNTGELFF